Following are 28 T cell receptor beta chains from one sample sequenced in a study of blood T cell repertoires in COVID-19. Produced via immunoSEQ multiplex PCR; TCRdb's table is partial and in-frame only. The data show over 350,000 clones, roughly 90% seen once. Sequenced: PBMCs or T cells enriched from blood (not recorded which). The receptors derive from a woman aged 30 to 39 with acute COVID-19.

The chain links TRBV4-2 to TRBJ2-2; TRBD2 matches at 8 bases. CDR1 is LGHNA, CDR2 YNFKEQ, per germline. CDR3 length equals 16 residues. V lost 1 base to trimming and J lost 6 bases; unmatched junction nucleotides: 7. The CDR3 DNA reads as TGTGCCAGCAGCCAAGTAACGGGGGGGCCCGCCGGGGAGCTGTTTTTT. Residues: CASSQVTGGPAGELFF.

The rearrangement links TRBV7-8 to TRBJ2-3, with a possible D match to TRBD2 (7 bases). The CDR3 is 16 amino acids. With 5 bases removed from V and 2 bases from J, the gap between germline ends came to 17 bases. Germline loops: CDR1 SGHVS, CDR2 FQNEAQ. CDR3 nucleotide sequence: TGTGCCAGCAGCGCCCCGCCGGGGGGCCTCACAGATACGCAGTATTTT. Protein sequence: CASSAPPGGLTDTQYF.

The V and J genes are TRBV19 and TRBJ2-7; TRBD2 matches 10 bases. The V gene's germline CDR1 is LNHDA and CDR2 SQIVND (reference sequence). J was trimmed by 2 bases and V by 1 base; bases with no gene match: 5. The CDR3 covers 16 residues. As DNA, the CDR3 is TGTGCCAGTAGTATAGGGTGGACTAGCGGAGCCTACGAGCAGTACTTC. Translating it yields CASSIGWTSGAYEQYF.

The chain combines TRBV19 with TRBJ2-4; tentative D call: TRBD1 (5 bases). Germline CDR1 is LNHDA and CDR2 is SQIVND (reference sequence). The length of the CDR3 is 12 residues. With 5 bases removed from V and 13 bases from J, the gap between germline ends came to 15 bases. The CDR3 region is CASSGPGWVQYF. The CDR3 bases are TGTGCCAGTAGTGGACCAGGGTGGGTCCAGTACTTC.

J is TRBJ1-1 and V is TRBV7-2, with D perhaps TRBD1 (5 bases). Trimming took off 4 bases at V and 2 bases at J, with 17 bases between the two ends. The CDR3 is made up of 16 amino acids. CDR1 is SGHTA and CDR2 is FQGNSA in the germline V gene. CDR3 loop: CASSSSWTTKNTEAFF. The CDR3, as DNA: TGTGCCAGCAGCTCGAGCTGGACAACGAAAAACACTGAAGCTTTCTTT.

The chain carries TRBV7-3 and TRBJ1-2; the match to TRBD1 covers 9 bases. Per germline, CDR1 SGHTA and CDR2 FQGTGA. The CDR3 extends over 15 amino acids. With 5 bases clipped from V and 8 bases from J, the junction kept 12 bases outside the gene matches. Here the CDR3 reads CASSPYGTGTSGYTF. The DNA for the CDR3 is TGTGCCAGCAGCCCCTACGGGACAGGGACCTCCGGCTACACCTTC.

The V call is TRBV6-6, the J call TRBJ2-7; 10 positions agree with TRBD1. CDR1 and CDR2 from the germline V gene are MNHNY and SVGAGI (reference sequence). Losses at the gene ends were 2 bases for V and 5 bases for J; bases not matched to a gene: 3. The CDR3 contains 14 residues. In nucleotides, the CDR3 is TGTGCCAGCAGTTACCGGGACAGGGGAAACGAGCAGTACTTC. This sequence encodes CASSYRDRGNEQYF.

This clone was detected once. The chain employs TRBV6-4 and TRBJ2-5; 8 bases fit TRBD1. V shed 6 bases, J shed 0 bases, and the junction held 6 bases outside the gene matches. The germline V gene has CDR1 MRHNA and CDR2 SNTAGT. The CDR3 runs 15 residues. Here the CDR3 reads CASSAGQGYQETQYF. DNA of the CDR3: TGTGCCAGCAGCGCAGGACAGGGCTACCAAGAGACCCAGTACTTC.

V is TRBV3-1 (or the pseudogene TRBV3-2) and J is TRBJ2-1; D perhaps matches TRBD1 (5 bases). From germline, CDR1 is LGHDT and CDR2 YNNKEL (reference sequence). The V end was cut by 4 bases, the J end by 10 bases, with 14 bases between. The CDR3 is 13 residues long. CDR3 nucleotide sequence: TGTGCCAGCAGCCCGCTCAGCCAGGGCGAGCAGTTCTTC. Translated, it gives CASSPLSQGEQFF.

The chain carries TRBV3-1 (or the pseudogene TRBV3-2) and TRBJ1-1; a weak D match, TRBD1 (5 bases). Trimming left V 0 bases short and J 10 bases short, with 15 bases between. CDR3 length: 14 amino acids. The germline gives CDR1 LGHDT, CDR2 YNNKEL (reference sequence). CDR3 DNA: TGTGCCAGCAGCCAAGATTTGTTGGGGCAGGGAGCTTTCTTT. This encodes CASSQDLLGQGAFF.

This chain links TRBV19 with TRBJ2-5, with 11 bases that match TRBD1. There are 15 residues in the CDR3. V was clipped by 1 base and J by 4 bases; unmatched bases: 2. CDR1 and CDR2 from the germline V gene are LNHDA and SQIVND (reference sequence). Written as DNA, the CDR3 is TGTGCCAGTAGTATAGGGGGGACAGGGGGAGAGACCCAGTACTTC. It yields the protein CASSIGGTGGETQYF.

V gene TRBV11-2 combines with J gene TRBJ1-3; TRBD1 agrees at 8 bases. Germline CDR1 is SGHAT and CDR2 is FQNNGV. J lost 2 bases, V lost 5 bases, and 8 bases had no gene match. The CDR3 is made up of 16 amino acids. The chain's CDR3 is CASSLGQGGAGNTIYF. The CDR3 bases are TGTGCCAGCAGCCTCGGACAGGGAGGCGCTGGAAACACCATATATTTT.

This sequence joins TRBV7-3 and TRBJ2-2; possible D gene TRBD1, 6 bases. This CDR3 is built from 14 residues. V was clipped by 2 bases and J by 6 bases, with 10 bases between them. Germline loops: CDR1 SGHTA, CDR2 FQGTGA. CDR3 bases: TGTGCCAGCAGCTTAGGGGGCAATTCCGGGGAGCTGTTTTTT. It is translated as CASSLGGNSGELFF.

This chain links TRBV19 with TRBJ2-2; 7 positions match TRBD1. In germline, CDR1 is LNHDA, CDR2 SQIVND (reference sequence). The CDR3 sequence is 14 residues long. J was trimmed by 4 bases and V by 4 bases; bases with no gene match: 3. The DNA for the CDR3 is TGTGCCAGTAGTAACACAGGGGTCACCGGGGAGCTGTTTTTT. Its translation: CASSNTGVTGELFF.

The chain has TRBV2 and TRBJ2-7; 7 nucleotides match TRBD2. V was clipped by 7 bases and J by 4 bases; unmatched bases: 10. CDR3 length equals 14 residues. Germline V CDR1 and CDR2: SNHLY, FYNNEI. The chain's CDR3 is CASTQIRGGYEQYF. The CDR3 DNA reads as TGTGCCAGCACCCAAATCCGCGGGGGTTACGAGCAGTACTTC.

The J gene is TRBJ2-2, the V gene TRBV12-5; tentative D call: TRBD2 (5 bases). Germline CDR1 is LGHNT and CDR2 is FRNRAP. The CDR3 sequence is 14 residues long. The V end was cut by 0 bases, the J end by 6 bases, with 8 bases between. The CDR3 reads CASGLVVGAGELFF. For the CDR3, the DNA is TGTGCTAGTGGTTTGGTAGTGGGAGCCGGGGAGCTGTTTTTT.

V gene TRBV25-1 combines with J gene TRBJ1-3; D unclear. With 3 bases removed from V and 1 base from J, the gap between germline ends came to 10 bases. The length of the CDR3 is 15 residues. The V gene's germline CDR1 is MGHDK and CDR2 SYGVNS. The CDR3: CASSEISGSGNTIYF. The CDR3 nucleotides are TGTGCCAGCAGTGAGATTTCGGGGTCTGGAAACACCATATATTTT.

This sequence joins TRBV11-3 and TRBJ2-1; 10 nucleotides agree with TRBD1. The V segment lost 8 bases and the J segment 5 bases; nucleotides outside the gene matches: 3. Germline lookup yields CDR1 SGHNT and CDR2 YENEEA. The CDR3 has 13 residues. In DNA, the CDR3 is TGTGCCAGCCGGGACAGGGGTAACAATGAGCAGTTCTTC. Protein: CASRDRGNNEQFF.

The CDR3 protein is CASSVALAGGPFTGELFF. The CDR3, as DNA: TGTGCCAGCAGCGTAGCTCTAGCGGGGGGGCCCTTTACCGGGGAGCTGTTTTTT. The rearrangement joins TRBV9 to TRBJ2-2; 12 bases match TRBD2. This CDR3 region has 18 residues. The trim removed 0 bases at V and 5 bases at J, leaving 8 bases unmatched. CDR1 is SGDLS and CDR2 is YYNGEE in the germline V gene.

The rearrangement joins TRBV10-2 to TRBJ2-1, with 10 bases matching TRBD1. CDR1 is WSHSY and CDR2 is SAAADI in the germline V gene. The CDR3 is 16 residues long. Trimming at V came to 3 bases and at J to 4 bases, leaving 6 bases not matched to a gene. DNA of the CDR3: TGCGCCAGCAGTGACCGAGACAGGGGGCAGTACAATGAGCAGTTCTTC. It encodes CASSDRDRGQYNEQFF.

The J gene is TRBJ2-1, the V gene TRBV7-3; 9 nucleotides match TRBD1. V gave up 4 bases and J gave up 6 bases; unmatched junction bases: 13. CDR1 and CDR2 (germline): SGHTA, FQGTGA. This CDR3 region has 17 residues. CDR3 bases: TGTGCCAGCAGCTCGTTCCCGGGGACAGGGTTACTCAATGAGCAGTTCTTC. Translation gives CASSSFPGTGLLNEQFF.

The chain joins TRBV6-2 or TRBV6-3 to TRBJ1-6; 9 positions agree with TRBD1. The V segment lost 6 bases and the J segment 13 bases; nucleotides outside the gene matches: 4. The germline gives CDR1 MNHEY, CDR2 SVGEGT. The CDR3 is 12 residues long. CDR3 residues: CASSVDRGPLHF. CDR3 in DNA: TGTGCCAGCAGCGTTGACAGGGGGCCCCTCCACTTT.

The J gene is TRBJ1-5, the V gene TRBV19, with D possibly matching TRBD1 (5 bases). The CDR3 consists of 15 residues. CDR1 is LNHDA, CDR2 SQIVND, per germline (reference sequence). V was trimmed by 7 bases and J by 9 bases, leaving 22 bases between them. This chain's CDR3 is CASTYLQVGQGPQHF. The CDR3 DNA reads as TGTGCCAGTACGTACCTACAGGTGGGGCAGGGGCCCCAGCATTTT.

Written as DNA, the CDR3 is TGTGCCAGCAGCGTAGGGCGGAAACTAAACACTGAAGCTTTCTTT. This translates into CASSVGRKLNTEAFF. The V gene is TRBV9, the J gene TRBJ1-1, with no clear D. Germline V gene data show CDR1 as SGDLS and CDR2 as YYNGEE. This CDR3 has 15 residues. Trimming pared 0 bases from V and 2 bases from J, leaving 11 bases between. Full variable domain (missing parts from reference TRBV9 and TRBJ1-1): DSGVTQTPKHLITATGQRVTLRCSPRSGDLSVYWYQQSLDQGLQFLIQYYNGEERAKGNILERFSAQQFPDLHSELNLSSLELGDSALYFCASSVGRKLNTEAFFGQGTRLTVV.

V is TRBV7-3 and J is TRBJ2-7, with D unclear. CDR3 size: 14 residues. The ends were cut back, 1 base at V and 1 base at J, with 8 bases in the middle. CDR1 is SGHTA and CDR2 is FQGTGA in the germline V gene. The CDR3 nucleotides are TGTGCCAGCAGCTTAAGTGCCAGTTCCTACGAGCAGTACTTC. Encoded protein: CASSLSASSYEQYF.

V and J are TRBV7-3 and TRBJ2-7; 7 bases fit TRBD2. Per the germline V gene, CDR1 is SGHTA and CDR2 is FQGTGA. CDR3 length: 15 amino acids. The V gene end was trimmed by 2 bases and the J gene end by 1 base; junction bases not matched to a gene: 5. CDR3 nucleotide sequence: TGTGCCAGCAGCTTATATACGGGGGGTTCCTACGAGCAGTACTTC. Its translation is CASSLYTGGSYEQYF.

V and J are TRBV28 and TRBJ1-2; D not resolved. This CDR3 spans 14 amino acids. V lost 6 bases to trimming and J lost 0 bases, with 11 bases between them. The germline gives CDR1 MDHEN, CDR2 SYDVKM. CDR3: CASSTRVSNYGYTF. CDR3 coding DNA: TGTGCCAGCAGCACACGGGTCTCTAACTATGGCTACACCTTC.

The chain links TRBV18 to TRBJ2-4; D is possibly TRBD2 (6 bases). The germline V gene encodes CDR1 KGHSH and CDR2 LQKENI. Trimming left V 0 bases short and J 5 bases short, with 11 bases between. The CDR3 runs to 15 residues. The CDR3 protein is CASSPPGGNQNIQYF. The CDR3 DNA is TGTGCCAGCTCACCACCGGGCGGGAATCAAAACATTCAGTACTTC.